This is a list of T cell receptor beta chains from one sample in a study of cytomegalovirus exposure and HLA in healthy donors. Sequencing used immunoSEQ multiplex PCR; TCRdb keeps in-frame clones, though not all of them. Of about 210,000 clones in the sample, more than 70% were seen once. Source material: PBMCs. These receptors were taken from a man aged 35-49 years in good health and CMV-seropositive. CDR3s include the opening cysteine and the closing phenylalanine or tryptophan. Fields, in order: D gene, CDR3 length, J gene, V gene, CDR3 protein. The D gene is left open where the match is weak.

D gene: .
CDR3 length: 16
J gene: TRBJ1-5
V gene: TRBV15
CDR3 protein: CATSSSTGRRGQPQHF

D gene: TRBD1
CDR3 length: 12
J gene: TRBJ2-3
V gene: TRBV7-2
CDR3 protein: CASTPGGDTQYF

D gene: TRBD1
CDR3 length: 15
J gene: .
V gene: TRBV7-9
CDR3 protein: CASSRPGTGTYEQYF

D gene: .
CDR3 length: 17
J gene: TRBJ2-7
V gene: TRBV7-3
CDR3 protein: CASSFDRTTGSSYEQYF

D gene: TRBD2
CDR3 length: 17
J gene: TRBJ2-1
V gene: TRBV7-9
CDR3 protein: CASSPSSGRDSYNEQFF

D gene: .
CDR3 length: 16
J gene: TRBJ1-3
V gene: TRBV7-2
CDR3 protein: CASSLRSLSSGNTIYF

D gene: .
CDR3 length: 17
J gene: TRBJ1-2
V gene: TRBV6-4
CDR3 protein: CASSDSSQQGHIDGYTF

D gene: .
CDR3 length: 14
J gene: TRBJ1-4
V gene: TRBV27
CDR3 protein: CASSFGRVSEKLFF

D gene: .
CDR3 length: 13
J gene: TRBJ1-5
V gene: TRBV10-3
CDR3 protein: CAIRPDEDQPQHF

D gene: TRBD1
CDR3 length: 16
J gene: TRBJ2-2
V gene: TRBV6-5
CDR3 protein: CASSYPGGANTGELFF

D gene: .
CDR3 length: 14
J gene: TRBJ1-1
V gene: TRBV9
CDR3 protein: CASSVTGSNTEAFF

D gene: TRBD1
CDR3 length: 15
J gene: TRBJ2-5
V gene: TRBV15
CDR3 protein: CATSTPGQGAETQYF

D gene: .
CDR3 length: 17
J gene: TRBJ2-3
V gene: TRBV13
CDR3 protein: CASSLGRLGGRTDTQYF

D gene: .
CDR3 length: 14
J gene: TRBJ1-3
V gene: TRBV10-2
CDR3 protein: CASSDRTGGNTIYF

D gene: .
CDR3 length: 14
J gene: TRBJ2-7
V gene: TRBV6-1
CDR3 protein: CASSESGRTYEQYF

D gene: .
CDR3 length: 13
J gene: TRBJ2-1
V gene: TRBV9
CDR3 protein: CASGTHPYNEQFF

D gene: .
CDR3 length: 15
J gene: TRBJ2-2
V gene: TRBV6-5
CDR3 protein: CASSSWGENTGELFF

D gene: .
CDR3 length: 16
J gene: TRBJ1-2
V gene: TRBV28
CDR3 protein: CASSSFSTGSFYGYTF

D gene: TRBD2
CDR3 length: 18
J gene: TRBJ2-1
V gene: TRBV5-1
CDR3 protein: CASTRLRTSGRAPDEQFF

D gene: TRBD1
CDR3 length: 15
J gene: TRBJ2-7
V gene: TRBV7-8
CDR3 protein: CASSGWDRVVYEQYF

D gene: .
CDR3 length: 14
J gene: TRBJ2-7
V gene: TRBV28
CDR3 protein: CASHTRGGAYEQYF

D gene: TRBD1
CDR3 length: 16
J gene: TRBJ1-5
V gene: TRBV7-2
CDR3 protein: CASSMDPGQGGQPQHF

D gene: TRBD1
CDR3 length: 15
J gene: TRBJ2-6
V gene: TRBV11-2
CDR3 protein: CASSNRGAGANGLTF

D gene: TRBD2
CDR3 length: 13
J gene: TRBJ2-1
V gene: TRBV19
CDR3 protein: CASSSSGLREQFF

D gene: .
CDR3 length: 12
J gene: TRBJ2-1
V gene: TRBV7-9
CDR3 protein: CASSRQYNEQFF

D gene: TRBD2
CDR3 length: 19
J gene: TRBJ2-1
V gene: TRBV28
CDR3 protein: CASSHLGLAGGSSYNEQFF